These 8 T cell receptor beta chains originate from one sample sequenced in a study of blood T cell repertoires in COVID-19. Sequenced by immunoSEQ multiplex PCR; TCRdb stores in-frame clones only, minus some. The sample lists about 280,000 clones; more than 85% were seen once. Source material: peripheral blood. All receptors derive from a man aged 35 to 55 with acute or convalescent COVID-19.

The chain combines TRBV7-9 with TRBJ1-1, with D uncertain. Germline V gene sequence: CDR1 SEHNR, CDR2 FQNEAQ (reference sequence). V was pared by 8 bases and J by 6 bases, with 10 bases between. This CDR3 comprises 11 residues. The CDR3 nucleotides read TGTGCCAGCTCCCGAGGGCCTGAAGCTTTCTTT. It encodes CASSRGPEAFF.

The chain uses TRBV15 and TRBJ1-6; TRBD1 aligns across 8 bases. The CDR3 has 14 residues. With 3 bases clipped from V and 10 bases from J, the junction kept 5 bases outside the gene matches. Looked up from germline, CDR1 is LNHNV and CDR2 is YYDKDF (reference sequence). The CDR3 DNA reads TGTGCCACCAGCAGGGACAGGGAATGGTCACCCCTCCACTTT. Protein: CATSRDREWSPLHF.

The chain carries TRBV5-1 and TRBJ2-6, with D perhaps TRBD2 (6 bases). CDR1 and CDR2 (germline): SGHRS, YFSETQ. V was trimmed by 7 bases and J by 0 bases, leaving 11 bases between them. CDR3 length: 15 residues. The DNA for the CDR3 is TGCGCCAGCTGTGGAGGGATCTCTGGGGCCAACGTCCTGACTTTC. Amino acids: CASCGGISGANVLTF.

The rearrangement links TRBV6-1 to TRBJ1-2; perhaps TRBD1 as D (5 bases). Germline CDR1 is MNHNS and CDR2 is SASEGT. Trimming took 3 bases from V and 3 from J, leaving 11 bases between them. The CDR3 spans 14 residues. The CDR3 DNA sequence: TGTGCCAGCAGTGACCCGGGACTCTACTATGGCTACACCTTC. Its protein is CASSDPGLYYGYTF.

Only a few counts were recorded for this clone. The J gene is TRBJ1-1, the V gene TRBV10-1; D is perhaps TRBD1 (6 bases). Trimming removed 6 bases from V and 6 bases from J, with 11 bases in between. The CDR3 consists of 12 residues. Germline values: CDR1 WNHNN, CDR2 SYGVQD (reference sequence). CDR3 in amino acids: CASSRGSAEAFF. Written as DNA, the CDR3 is TGCGCCAGCAGCAGGGGAAGTGCTGAAGCTTTCTTT.

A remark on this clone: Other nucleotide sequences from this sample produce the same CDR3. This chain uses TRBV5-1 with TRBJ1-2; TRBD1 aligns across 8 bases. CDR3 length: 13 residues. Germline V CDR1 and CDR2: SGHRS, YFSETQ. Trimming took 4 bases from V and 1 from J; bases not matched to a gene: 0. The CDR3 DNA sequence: TGCGCCAGCAGCGGACAGGGTAACTATGGCTACACCTTC. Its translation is CASSGQGNYGYTF.

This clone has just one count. CDR3 in amino acids: CASSPQGADYGYTF. CDR3 in DNA: TGTGCCAGCAGCCCCCAGGGGGCTGACTATGGCTACACCTTC. The V and J genes are TRBV7-2 and TRBJ1-2, with 8 bases fitting TRBD1. Losses at the gene ends were 5 bases for V and 3 bases for J; bases not matched to a gene: 5. The CDR3 runs to 14 residues. The V gene's germline CDR1 is SGHTA and CDR2 FQGNSA.

This CDR3 is CATSDPRTGPYGYTF. CDR3 nucleotide sequence: TGTGCCACCAGTGACCCGAGGACAGGGCCATATGGCTACACCTTC. The rearrangement uses TRBV24-1 and TRBJ1-2, with TRBD1 matching over 8 bases. The CDR3 spans 15 residues. Germline lookup yields CDR1 KGHDR and CDR2 SFDVKD. J lost 5 bases, V lost 4 bases, and 8 bases had no gene match.